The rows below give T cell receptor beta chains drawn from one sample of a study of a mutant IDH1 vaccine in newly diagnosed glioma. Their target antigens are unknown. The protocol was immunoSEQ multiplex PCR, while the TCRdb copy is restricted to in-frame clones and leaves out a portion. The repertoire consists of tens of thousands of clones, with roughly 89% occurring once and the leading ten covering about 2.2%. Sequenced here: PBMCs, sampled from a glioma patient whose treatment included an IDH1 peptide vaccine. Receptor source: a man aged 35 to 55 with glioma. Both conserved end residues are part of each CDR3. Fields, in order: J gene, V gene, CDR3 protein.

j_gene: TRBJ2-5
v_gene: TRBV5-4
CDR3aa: CASSSRDPGETQYF

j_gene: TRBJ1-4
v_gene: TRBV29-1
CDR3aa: CSAIQEKLFF

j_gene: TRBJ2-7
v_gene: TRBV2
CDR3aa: CASSRGWDSYEQYF

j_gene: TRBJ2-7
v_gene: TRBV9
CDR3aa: CASTPRGTGYEQYF

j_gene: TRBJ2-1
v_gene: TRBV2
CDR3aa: CASRNSGTNEQFF

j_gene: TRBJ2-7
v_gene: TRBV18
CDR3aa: CASSGGTGDSYEQYF

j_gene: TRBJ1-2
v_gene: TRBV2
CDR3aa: CASSDAPSPGYTF

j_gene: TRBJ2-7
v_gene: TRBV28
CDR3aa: CASSLTGYEQYF

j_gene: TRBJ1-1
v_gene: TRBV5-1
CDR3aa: CASSLAGFGTEAFF

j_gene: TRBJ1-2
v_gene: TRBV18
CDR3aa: CASSPGSYYGYTF

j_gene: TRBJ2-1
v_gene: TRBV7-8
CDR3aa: CASSQWDSSYNEQFF

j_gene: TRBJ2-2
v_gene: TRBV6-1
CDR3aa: CASKSGSAHTGELFF

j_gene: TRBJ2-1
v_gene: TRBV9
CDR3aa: CASSTFGGGNNEQFF

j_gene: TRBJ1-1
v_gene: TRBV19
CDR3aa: CASSIGDRNTEAFF

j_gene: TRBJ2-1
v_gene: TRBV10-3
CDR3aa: CAITERESRNEQFF

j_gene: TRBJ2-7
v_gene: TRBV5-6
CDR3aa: CASSGAGVSYEQYF